The 8 T cell receptor beta chains in this list originate from one sample, sequenced in a study of T cell repertoires in aging, cancer and after chemotherapy. The template was genomic DNA from peripheral blood, not RNA. A mixed TRB-A/B primer pool amplified rearranged TRB by multiplex touch-down PCR. TCRdb ran MiXCR on the multiplex PCR reads and lists one entry per CDR3 protein. The table records a few hundred distinct CDR3 sequences, about 20% of them present only once. Specimen: blood. The source of these receptors is a human donor with a solid tumor.

This clonotype is categorized as large (0.1 to 1%). A read error may produce the germline difference seen at one junction end. This chain uses TRBV6-4 with TRBJ2-6; D is undetermined. CDR1 is MRHNA and CDR2 is SNTAGT in the germline V gene. This CDR3 comprises 14 residues. The CDR3 region has the DNA TGTGCCAGCAGTGCGACAACTGGCGCCAACGTCCTGACTTTC. The encoded protein is CASSATTGANVLTF.

This clonotype was seen a handful of times. The genes are TRBV20-1 and TRBJ2-1, with 10 bases fitting TRBD1. V lost 4 bases to trimming and J lost 9 bases; unmatched junction nucleotides: 12. The CDR3 loop spans 15 amino acids. Germline V gives CDR1 DFQATT, CDR2 SNEGSKA (reference sequence). CDR3 DNA sequence: TGCAGTGCTACGGGACAGGGGATAGCGGGAACTGAGCAGTTCTTC. Translation gives CSATGQGIAGTEQFF.

This clonotype qualifies as hyperexpanded (1% or more). J is TRBJ2-1 and V is TRBV11-3; 13 bases are shared with TRBD2. Germline V gene data show CDR1 as SGHNT and CDR2 as YENEEA. The V segment lost 5 bases and the J segment 4 bases; nucleotides outside the gene matches: 8. This CDR3 has 17 residues. The CDR3 region has the DNA TGTGCCAGCAGCCCACTCTTGGGACTAGCGGGGTACAATGAGCAGTTCTTC. It yields the protein CASSPLLGLAGYNEQFF. Full variable domain (missing parts from reference TRBV11-3 and TRBJ2-1): EAGVVQSPRYKIIEKKQPVAFWCNPISGHNTLYWYLQNLGQGPELLIRYENEEAVDDSQLPKDRFSAERLKGVDSTLKIQPAELGDSAVYLCASSPLLGLAGYNEQFFGPGTRLTVL.

The chain carries TRBV5-4 and TRBJ2-1; tentative D call: TRBD1 (6 bases). Germline V CDR1 and CDR2: SGHNT, YYREEE (reference sequence). The CDR3 contains 15 residues. V lost 0 bases and J 2 bases, leaving 9 bases between the germline ends. The CDR3 here is CASSLGTEAYNEQFF. The CDR3 region has the DNA TGTGCCAGCAGCTTGGGGACAGAGGCCTACAATGAGCAGTTCTTC.

This clonotype is medium-sized (0.01 to 0.1%) in the sample. V and J are TRBV18 and TRBJ1-4; possible D gene TRBD1, 5 bases. V was clipped by 6 bases and J by 7 bases, with 12 bases between them. The CDR3 totals 13 residues. Germline CDR1 reads KGHSH; CDR2 reads LQKENI. CDR3 in DNA: TGTGCCAGCTCCCGGAGGGACGGTGAAAAACTGTTTTTT. Protein: CASSRRDGEKLFF. Filled out from reference TRBV18 and TRBJ1-4, the complete variable domain reads NAGVMQNPRHLVRRRGQEARLRCSPMKGHSHVYWYRQLPEEGLKFMVYLQKENIIDESGMPKERFSAEFPKEGPSILRIQQVVRGDSAAYFCASSRRDGEKLFFGSGTQLSVL.

By sample fraction, this clonotype is medium-sized. The genes are TRBV10-3 and TRBJ2-5, with 11 bases lining up with TRBD2. The CDR3 has 17 residues. Trimming removed 8 bases from V and 5 bases from J; junction bases left unmatched: 16. Per germline, CDR1 ENHRY and CDR2 SYGVKD. CDR3 sequence (DNA): TGTGCCATCGCGAATGGGGCTAGCGGGAGGAGTTCGGAGACCCAGTACTTC. This encodes CAIANGASGRSSETQYF.

By sample fraction, this clonotype is large (0.1 to 1%). The chain couples TRBV6-6 to TRBJ2-3, with TRBD2 identical over 8 bases. This CDR3 is 15 amino acids long. Per germline, CDR1 MNHNY and CDR2 SVGAGI (reference sequence). With V trimmed by 8 bases and J by 3 bases, 10 bases remained unmatched. CDR3 nucleotides: TGTGCCAGCTCCGGGGGGGCCGAAATGACAGATACGCAGTATTTT. Protein product: CASSGGAEMTDTQYF.

The chain is built from TRBV19 and TRBJ2-4; the D gene is possibly TRBD1 (5 bases). From germline, CDR1 is LNHDA and CDR2 SQIVND (reference sequence). V was cut by 3 bases and J by 6 bases, with 18 bases left in between. The CDR3 loop spans 16 amino acids. The DNA for the CDR3 is TGTGCCAGTAGTATGGTTGGGCAGGGCTCCGGAAACATTCAGTACTTC. This encodes CASSMVGQGSGNIQYF.